This TCR beta chain is from a study of T cells in Graves' hyperthyroidism and ophthalmopathy. Study findings and constraints: Ophthalmopathy was predicted by the model a median of 6.5 months ahead of onset.

The CDR3 totals 16 residues. V lost 1 base to trimming and J lost 1 base, with 12 bases between them. TCR beta CDR3 regions were amplified from RNA transcripts. HTBI primers were the set used in a first-round RT-PCR of the TCR CDR3. From the multiplex PCR reads, TCRdb called clonotypes with MiXCR, one entry per CDR3 protein. The sample shows approximately 560,000 distinct CDR3 sequences, around 14% of them seen only once. Source material for PBMCs was about 10 ml fresh peripheral blood. There are many counts of this clonotype. The antigen is undetermined. The sample taken for sequencing was blood. This sequence joins TRBV12-3 or TRBV12-4 and TRBJ2-3; D remains ambiguous. The receptor comes from a woman aged 25 to 39 with Graves' hyperthyroidism. CDR3 protein: CASSLGIGAGTDTQYF. The CDR3 DNA sequence: TGTGCCAGCAGTTTAGGGATAGGAGCCGGCACAGATACGCAGTATTTT.